A single sample gave rise to the 2 T cell receptor beta chains below, sequenced in a study of blood T cells in healthy people across ages. Together with a sample-barcoded 5' primer, a J-beta primer mix was included in a second PCR lasting roughly 7 to 11 cycles. TCRdb re-analysed the 5' RACE reads in MiXCR, keeping a single row per CDR3 protein. The table includes 630,000 or so distinct CDR3 sequences, roughly 30% detected once. Sequencing was carried out using blood. These receptors all come from a woman at least 80 years old in good health.

About this clonotype: This clone may be a read error of a much larger clone one base away. The rearrangement joins TRBV6-1 to TRBJ2-5; 9 bases map to TRBD1. This CDR3 spans 16 amino acids. CDR1 is MNHNS, CDR2 SASEGT, per germline. DNA for the CDR3: TGTGTCAGCAGCGGACAGGGGCTTTGGTACCAAGAGACCCAGTACTTC. It translates to CVSSGQGLWYQETQYF.

V is TRBV7-2 and J is TRBJ2-7, with D possibly being TRBD1 (6 bases). CDR1 and CDR2 from the germline V gene are SGHTA and FQGNSA. This CDR3 is 13 amino acids long. With 4 bases removed from V and 10 bases from J, the gap between germline ends came to 17 bases. The CDR3 DNA reads as TGTGCCAGCAGCTCAGTCGGACAGAACACCCAGTACTTC. This codes for CASSSVGQNTQYF.